The sequence of this TCR beta chain was determined in a study of control samples from healthy donors and cancer patients. Trimming cost V 4 bases and J 9 bases, with 13 bases left between them. The germline V gene encodes CDR1 LGHDT and CDR2 YNNKEL (reference sequence). This CDR3 is 14 amino acids long. Generated by immunoSEQ multiplex PCR, the TCRdb table keeps only in-frame clones and is missing some. The table records 25,000 to 30,000 clones, 85% of them present only once. V is TRBV3-1 (or the pseudogene TRBV3-2) and J is TRBJ1-6; the D gene is possibly TRBD1 (5 bases). The receptor was isolated from a woman aged 55-70 years with head and neck cancer. The sample comprised PBMCs. CDR3 in DNA: TGTGCCAGCAGCCTACCAACGGACATTTCACCCCTCCACTTT. This codes for CASSLPTDISPLHF.